This is a list of T cell receptor beta chains from one sample in a study of PD-1 blockade in classical Hodgkin lymphoma. Sequencing was performed with immunoSEQ multiplex PCR; in TCRdb, only in-frame clones are kept and a portion is missing. This table has tens of thousands of clones, approximately 91% appearing once. Sequencing used peripheral blood mononuclear cells (PBMCs). These receptors all stem from a human donor with classical Hodgkin lymphoma. The CDR3 runs from the conserved cysteine through the conserved F or W. The D gene is left open where the match is weak. Not every row has a clone size; where given, it reads once, few, many or a size class.

-	TRBV4-1	TRBJ1-5	-	15	CASSQEGGVNQPQHF	TGCGCCAGCAGCCAAGAAGGGGGTGTCAATCAGCCCCAGCATTTT
-	TRBV7-9	TRBJ1-1	-	14	CASSFQGLNTEAFF	TGTGCCAGCAGCTTCCAGGGTCTGAACACTGAAGCTTTCTTT
-	TRBV5-1	TRBJ2-1	-	15	CASSLGLDGDNEQFF	TGCGCCAGCAGCTTGGGGCTCGATGGTGACAATGAGCAGTTCTTC
-	TRBV15	TRBJ1-2	-	13	CATSRDLDYGYTF	TGTGCCACCAGCAGAGATCTAGACTATGGCTACACCTTC
-	TRBV27	TRBJ1-2	TRBD1	13	CASSSGQGFGYTF	TGTGCCAGCTCCTCGGGACAGGGCTTTGGCTACACCTTC
-	TRBV7-6	TRBJ2-2	-	14	CASSLGRNTGELFF	TGTGCCAGCAGCTTGGGTAGAAACACCGGGGAGCTGTTTTTT
-	TRBV27	TRBJ1-3	TRBD1	15	CASSRQGRSGNTIYF	TGTGCCAGCAGTCGACAGGGCAGGTCTGGAAACACCATATATTTT
-	TRBV2	TRBJ2-3	-	13	CASGGLSTDTQYF	TGTGCCAGCGGGGGATTAAGCACAGATACGCAGTATTTT
-	TRBV27	TRBJ1-3	-	14	CASSPLGGGNTIYF	TGTGCCAGCAGTCCCTTAGGTGGTGGAAACACCATATATTTT
few	TRBV27	TRBJ2-2	TRBD2	16	CASSSTRLAGGWQLFF	TGTGCCAGCAGTTCCACCCGGCTAGCGGGAGGTTGGCAGCTGTTTTTT
few	TRBV4-1	TRBJ2-3	TRBD2	18	CASSQGLIETSGRRGQYF	TGCGCCAGCAGCCAAGGGCTCATCGAGACTAGCGGTAGGAGAGGGCAGTATTTT
-	TRBV7-9	TRBJ1-1	-	13	CASSPGTERKAFF	TGTGCCAGCAGCCCAGGGACCGAGAGAAAAGCTTTCTTT
few	TRBV14	TRBJ1-3	TRBD1	17	CASSQAGQGQFGNTIYF	TGTGCCAGCAGCCAAGCCGGACAGGGCCAGTTTGGAAACACCATATATTTT
-	TRBV29-1	TRBJ1-2	-	12	CSVDTGQYGYTF	TGCAGCGTTGATACAGGGCAATATGGCTACACCTTC
-	TRBV19	TRBJ2-5	-	14	CASSIEHRRETQYF	TGTGCCAGTAGTATAGAGCACAGAAGAGAGACCCAGTACTTC
-	TRBV5-1	TRBJ1-2	TRBD1	14	CASSYGQGAQGYTF	TGCGCCAGCAGCTATGGCCAGGGGGCCCAGGGCTACACCTTC
-	TRBV14	TRBJ2-2	TRBD2	17	CASSQDLSGRATGELFF	TGTGCCAGCAGCCAAGATCTTAGCGGGAGAGCCACCGGGGAGCTGTTTTTT
-	TRBV28	TRBJ1-2	-	13	CASSFGLKAGYTF	TGTGCCAGCAGTTTTGGACTAAAGGCCGGCTACACCTTC
-	TRBV9	TRBJ2-3	TRBD2	16	CASSGGTSGRLDTQYF	TGTGCCAGCAGCGGAGGGACTAGCGGGAGGTTAGATACGCAGTATTTT
-	TRBV5-1	TRBJ2-2	-	13	CASNGKGSGELFF	TGCGCCAGCAATGGTAAGGGATCCGGGGAGCTGTTTTTT
once	TRBV5-1	TRBJ2-1	TRBD2	16	CASSLGVAGVGDEQFF	TGCGCCAGCAGCTTGGGAGTAGCGGGAGTGGGCGATGAGCAGTTCTTC
-	TRBV27	TRBJ2-1	-	14	CASKTGTHYDEQFF	TGTGCCAGCAAAACGGGGACCCACTACGATGAGCAGTTCTTC
-	TRBV4-1	TRBJ2-1	-	17	CASSQVVVQEKYNEQFF	TGCGCCAGCAGCCAAGTCGTAGTCCAGGAAAAATACAATGAGCAGTTCTTC
once	TRBV12-5	TRBJ1-2	-	13	CASGFIGQRGYTF	TGTGCTAGTGGTTTTATCGGTCAGCGGGGCTACACCTTC
-	TRBV2	TRBJ1-2	TRBD1	13	CASSETGVGGYTF	TGTGCCAGCAGTGAGACAGGGGTAGGTGGCTACACCTTC
once	TRBV11-2	TRBJ1-1	-	15	CASSLGSGVNTEAFF	TGTGCCAGCAGCTTAGGGTCCGGGGTGAACACTGAAGCTTTCTTT
-	TRBV10-3	TRBJ1-5	-	12	CAISETGQPQHF	TGTGCCATCAGTGAGACAGGGCAGCCCCAGCATTTT
once	TRBV2	TRBJ2-2	-	14	CASSVTGNTGELFF	TGTGCCAGCAGTGTAACAGGGAACACCGGGGAGCTGTTTTTT
once	TRBV6-1	TRBJ2-5	-	12	CASSEQEETQYF	TGTGCCAGCAGTGAACAGGAAGAGACCCAGTACTTC
-	TRBV6-5	TRBJ2-2	TRBD1	15	CASSPDRGGTGELFF	TGTGCCAGCAGCCCCGACAGGGGTGGCACCGGGGAGCTGTTTTTT
few	TRBV15	TRBJ2-2	-	14	CATSRAGGSGELFF	TGTGCCACCAGCAGAGCAGGAGGCTCCGGGGAGCTGTTTTTT
-	TRBV27	TRBJ1-1	-	13	CASPPRPNTEAFF	TGTGCCAGCCCCCCCCGCCCGAACACTGAAGCTTTCTTT
-	TRBV14	TRBJ2-1	TRBD2	13	CASSQSTGTTQFF	TGTGCCAGCAGCCAGTCAACCGGGACTACACAGTTCTTC
-	TRBV27	TRBJ1-5	-	16	CASSLRGAGLVQPQHF	TGTGCCAGCAGTTTACGGGGGGCAGGGTTGGTTCAGCCCCAGCATTTT
-	TRBV4-1	TRBJ2-7	TRBD2	16	CASSQVNLGLADEQYF	TGCGCCAGCAGCCAAGTAAACTTAGGACTAGCTGACGAGCAGTACTTC
-	TRBV27	TRBJ2-5	TRBD2	15	CASSSWVAGRETQYF	TGTGCCAGCAGTTCTTGGGTAGCGGGACGGGAGACCCAGTACTTC
-	TRBV10-3	TRBJ2-2	-	15	CAISQGNTNTGELFF	TGTGCCATCAGTCAGGGGAACACAAACACCGGGGAGCTGTTTTTT
-	TRBV7-2	TRBJ2-7	TRBD1	15	CASRFRDRSSYEQYF	TGTGCCAGCAGATTCAGGGACAGGAGCTCCTACGAGCAGTACTTC
once	TRBV27	TRBJ1-1	TRBD1	14	CASSFRDRNTEAFF	TGTGCCAGCAGTTTCCGGGACAGGAACACTGAAGCTTTCTTT
-	TRBV5-4	TRBJ2-3	TRBD2	16	CASQGNGLADSDTQYF	TGTGCCAGCCAAGGGAATGGGCTAGCGGACTCAGATACGCAGTATTTT
-	TRBV27	TRBJ1-1	-	13	CASSLQGRTEAFF	TGTGCCAGCAGTTTACAGGGAAGGACTGAAGCTTTCTTT